A selection of T cell receptor beta chains follows, all from one sample in a study of cytomegalovirus exposure and HLA in healthy donors. This table comes from immunoSEQ multiplex PCR, and its TCRdb copy is limited to in-frame clones, with some not included. The table has some 59,000 clones, roughly 84% seen once. What was sequenced was PBMCs. The receptors originated from a woman aged 18 to 35 in good health and CMV-seronegative. Each CDR3 is given with its conserved first and last residue. The order of the fields is J gene, V gene, clone size, D gene, CDR3 protein, CDR3 DNA. D genes are given only for firm matches. Expanded clones get a size class; other rows say once, few or many, or leave the size out.

TRBJ2-7 TRBV10-1 - TRBD2 CASSESSGTSEQYF TGCGCCAGCAGTGAGTCGTCCGGGACTAGTGAGCAGTACTTC
TRBJ1-2 TRBV6-4 - - CASTRFWGYTF TGTGCCAGCACTCGGTTTTGGGGCTACACCTTC
TRBJ2-3 TRBV6-4 - TRBD2 CASNPGTSGRPDTQYF TGTGCCAGCAATCCCGGGACTAGCGGGAGGCCAGATACGCAGTATTTT
TRBJ2-7 TRBV7-2 - - CASSERTGPPYEQYF TGTGCCAGCAGCGAAAGAACTGGGCCCCCCTACGAGCAGTACTTC
TRBJ1-4 TRBV30 - TRBD1 CAWSEGQSNEKLFF TGTGCCTGGAGTGAGGGACAGAGTAATGAAAAACTGTTTTTT
TRBJ2-7 TRBV29-1 - TRBD2 CSVPGSGGTYEQYF TGCAGCGTCCCGGGATCGGGAGGGACCTACGAGCAGTACTTC
TRBJ2-7 TRBV27 few TRBD2 CASSAYNRLAGAEQYF TGTGCCAGCAGTGCCTATAATCGGCTAGCGGGAGCCGAGCAGTACTTC
TRBJ2-7 TRBV14 - TRBD1 CASSLLGTGLKNEQYF TGTGCCAGCAGCCTCCTAGGGACAGGATTAAAAAACGAGCAGTACTTC
TRBJ2-6 TRBV29-1 - - CSVEGGPDGSGANVLTF TGCAGCGTTGAAGGGGGCCCTGACGGCTCTGGGGCCAACGTCCTGACTTTC
TRBJ1-1 TRBV12-5 - - CASGWNRDTEAFF TGTGCTAGTGGTTGGAACAGGGACACTGAAGCTTTCTTT
TRBJ2-1 TRBV13 - - CASSLGLGLAREQFF TGTGCCAGCAGCTTAGGCCTCGGGTTGGCCAGAGAGCAGTTCTTC
TRBJ2-5 TRBV27 - - CASTQRGTPSKETQYF TGTGCCAGCACCCAACGGGGGACTCCCTCCAAAGAGACCCAGTACTTC
TRBJ2-1 TRBV5-4 - - CASSFGLGARGPNEQFF TGTGCCAGCAGCTTTGGCCTGGGGGCTAGAGGGCCCAATGAGCAGTTCTTC
TRBJ1-2 TRBV4-1 - - CASSPKGQLYGYTF TGCGCCAGCAGCCCCAAAGGACAGCTCTATGGCTACACCTTC
TRBJ1-5 TRBV10-3 - - CAISESGGQPQHF TGTGCCATCAGTGAGTCGGGAGGGCAGCCCCAGCATTTT
TRBJ1-5 TRBV2 - - CASSDDPTGRSNQPQHF TGTGCCAGCAGTGATGACCCCACAGGGCGCAGCAATCAGCCCCAGCATTTT
TRBJ2-1 TRBV6-1 - TRBD2 CASSELGREGHNEQFF TGTGCCAGCAGTGAATTGGGGCGGGAGGGCCACAATGAGCAGTTCTTC
TRBJ1-2 TRBV28 - - CASSLGRINYGYTF TGTGCCAGCAGTTTGGGGCGGATTAACTATGGCTACACCTTC
TRBJ2-2 TRBV30 - TRBD1 CAWSVPGQVPGELFF TGTGCCTGGAGTGTACCCGGACAGGTACCCGGGGAGCTGTTTTTT
TRBJ2-6 TRBV18 few TRBD1 CASSPSTGGASRANVLTF TGTGCCAGCTCTCCCTCGACAGGGGGCGCGAGTAGGGCCAACGTCCTGACTTTC
TRBJ2-5 TRBV28 - TRBD1 CASSWNTGTGYQETQYF TGTGCCAGCAGTTGGAACACCGGGACAGGTTACCAAGAGACCCAGTACTTC
TRBJ2-7 TRBV6-4 - - CASGLNGSSYEQYF TGTGCCAGCGGCCTCAACGGGAGCTCCTACGAGCAGTACTTC
TRBJ2-2 TRBV9 - - CASSSLAVTGELFF TGTGCCAGCAGCTCCCTAGCAGTCACCGGGGAGCTGTTTTTT